Each of the 30 T cell receptor beta chains below was sequenced from the same sample in a study of T cells in Graves' hyperthyroidism and ophthalmopathy. Amplification of TCR beta CDR3 regions used RNA as the template. The study used the HTBI primer set for a first-round RT-PCR of the TCR CDR3. MiXCR, applied by TCRdb to the multiplex PCR reads, yields one record per CDR3 protein. Among around 300,000 distinct CDR3 sequences listed, approximately 14% were seen once. The sequenced material came from blood. These TCRs come from a woman aged 40 to 55 with Graves' hyperthyroidism.

This clonotype was counted many times. This rearrangement joins TRBV2 to TRBJ1-2; 8 bases match TRBD1. Germline values: CDR1 SNHLY, CDR2 FYNNEI. V lost 7 bases, J lost 3 bases, and 7 bases stayed unmatched. The CDR3 contains 14 residues. The CDR3 protein is CASTWTGRDYGYTF. The CDR3 nucleotides are TGTGCCAGCACTTGGACAGGGAGAGACTATGGCTACACCTTC.

This clonotype was counted at least ten times. The chain recombines TRBV10-2 with TRBJ1-1; perhaps TRBD1 as D (6 bases). Per the germline V gene, CDR1 is WSHSY and CDR2 is SAAADI. The CDR3 spans 15 residues. The ends were cut back, 7 bases at V and 7 bases at J, with 22 bases in the middle. The DNA of the CDR3 is TGCGCCAGCAAGGGGACGGGGGCAGGGGACAATGAAGCTTTCTTT. Its protein product is CASKGTGAGDNEAFF.

In this sample, this clonotype turned up many times. J is TRBJ1-1 and V is TRBV19, with D possibly TRBD1 on 5 matching bases. The CDR3 covers 15 residues. Germline V CDR1 and CDR2: LNHDA, SQIVND (reference sequence). The V end lost 1 base, the J end lost 3 bases, and 12 bases lay between the germline ends. The CDR3 reads CASSIAGEGHTEAFF. The DNA of the CDR3 is TGTGCCAGTAGTATAGCGGGGGAGGGGCACACTGAAGCTTTCTTT.

Many counts were recorded for this clonotype. CDR3 sequence reads: CSARDSDRVEKLFF. The CDR3 DNA sequence: TGCAGTGCTAGAGATTCAGACAGGGTCGAAAAACTGTTTTTT. This rearrangement joins TRBV20-1 to TRBJ1-4; TRBD1 agrees at 7 bases. CDR1 and CDR2 from the germline V gene are DFQATT and SNEGSKA (reference sequence). J lost 8 bases, V lost 0 bases, and 6 bases had no gene match. This CDR3 region has 14 residues.

In this sample, this clonotype turned up once. V gene TRBV5-1 combines with J gene TRBJ2-2; the match to TRBD2 covers 7 bases. Germline V CDR1 and CDR2: SGHRS, YFSETQ. This CDR3 comprises 15 residues. With V trimmed by 1 base and J by 8 bases, 8 bases remained unmatched. Here the CDR3 reads CASSLSGTTLGELFF. The CDR3 DNA follows: TGCGCCAGCAGCTTGTCCGGGACTACGCTAGGGGAGCTGTTTTTT.

The gene calls are TRBV6-9 and TRBJ2-6; D is ambiguous. The germline V gene has CDR1 MNHGY and CDR2 SVAAGI. Trimming pared 2 bases from V and 0 bases from J, leaving 5 bases between. The CDR3 runs to 15 residues. The CDR3 DNA sequence: TGTGCCAGCAGTTATGAGGACTCTGGGGCCAACGTCCTGACTTTC. This codes for CASSYEDSGANVLTF.

This clonotype has only a few counts. V usage is TRBV4-2 and J usage is TRBJ2-3; TRBD1 aligns across 7 bases. Unmatched junction bases numbered 6, after V lost 0 bases and J lost 3 bases. The CDR3 length is 16 residues. Germline V gene data show CDR1 as LGHNA and CDR2 as YNFKEQ. The CDR3 here is CASSQDPGGYTDTQYF. The CDR3 DNA reads TGTGCCAGCAGCCAAGATCCAGGGGGATATACAGATACGCAGTATTTT.

The rearrangement uses TRBV5-1 and TRBJ1-4; D call uncertain. The CDR3 is 13 residues long. Germline V gene data show CDR1 as SGHRS and CDR2 as YFSETQ. Trimming took off 1 base at V and 7 bases at J, with 8 bases between the two ends. The CDR3 sequence: CASSLRVGEKLFF. The DNA of the CDR3 is TGCGCCAGCAGCTTGAGGGTTGGTGAAAAACTGTTTTTT.

This clonotype was observed at least ten times. The chain combines TRBV20-1 with TRBJ2-1; either TRBD1 or TRBD2 may fit D (5 bases each). Per germline, CDR1 DFQATT and CDR2 SNEGSKA (reference sequence). The CDR3 consists of 13 residues. V lost 2 bases to trimming and J lost 12 bases, with 17 bases between them. CDR3: CSARSGPGQGQFF. CDR3 DNA: TGCAGTGCTAGAAGCGGCCCGGGCCAGGGGCAGTTCTTC.

The V call is TRBV19, the J call TRBJ1-3; D is unclear. CDR1 is LNHDA and CDR2 is SQIVND in the germline V gene (reference sequence). The V gene lost 5 bases and the J gene lost 0 bases, with 5 bases spanning the gap. CDR3 length equals 13 residues. CDR3 coding DNA: TGTGCCAGTAGTTCAGCCTCTGGAAACACCATATATTTT. As protein: CASSSASGNTIYF.

This clonotype occurred many times. V gene TRBV11-3 combines with J gene TRBJ2-7; no firm D call. Between the trimmed V and J ends, which lost 2 bases and 0 bases, there was a span of 11 bases. This CDR3 comprises 15 residues. The V gene's germline CDR1 is SGHNT and CDR2 YENEEA. In nucleotides, the CDR3 is TGTGCCAGCAGCTTACTGGGCGGAAGCTCCTACGAGCAGTACTTC. The encoded protein is CASSLLGGSSYEQYF.

The table lists this clonotype with a few counts. This sequence may be a read error, since a much larger clone differs from it by one base. The chain is built from TRBV7-9 and TRBJ1-2, with a possible D match to TRBD1 (5 bases). CDR1 is SEHNR, CDR2 FQNEAQ, per germline (reference sequence). CDR3 length equals 15 residues. Deletions cut 1 base from V and 8 bases from J, with 17 bases between. The CDR3 reads CASSLGDAQFRGYTF. The CDR3 DNA reads as TGTGCCAGCAGCTTAGGGGACGCCCAATTTAGGGGCTACACCTTC.

There are many counts of this clonotype. The CDR3 sequence: CASSQGTNTEAFF. CDR3 coding DNA: TGTGCCAGCAGCCAGGGAACGAACACTGAAGCTTTCTTT. The chain combines TRBV3-1 with TRBJ1-1, with unresolved D. The germline V gene encodes CDR1 LGHDT and CDR2 YNNKEL (reference sequence). With 3 bases removed from V and 1 base from J, the gap between germline ends came to 6 bases. The CDR3 contains 13 residues.

This chain connects TRBV12-3 or TRBV12-4 to TRBJ2-1, with D possibly matching TRBD2 (6 bases). The germline V and J ends were trimmed by 3 bases and 5 bases, with 11 bases remaining between them. The CDR3 runs to 14 residues. In DNA form, the CDR3 reads TGTGCCAGCAGTTTCGGGACTGCTCACAATGAGCAGTTCTTC. Translated, it gives CASSFGTAHNEQFF.

This clonotype was picked up many times. The chain is built from TRBV24-1 and TRBJ1-2; no reliable D call. With 0 bases removed from V and 4 bases from J, the gap between germline ends came to 8 bases. Germline loops: CDR1 KGHDR, CDR2 SFDVKD. There are 14 residues in the CDR3. The DNA of the CDR3 is TGTGCCACCAGTGATTTGCGCACACCCTATGGCTACACCTTC. It codes for CATSDLRTPYGYTF.

The genes are TRBV20-1 and TRBJ1-4, with a tentative D call TRBD1 (5 bases). The CDR3 is made up of 13 amino acids. Trimming stripped 3 bases from V and 4 bases from J, with 9 bases between. CDR1 and CDR2 (germline): DFQATT, SNEGSKA (reference sequence). In DNA form, the CDR3 reads TGCAGTGCTAGTGGTCAGGGTAATGAAAAACTGTTTTTT. It is translated as CSASGQGNEKLFF.

This clonotype was detected ten times or more. This chain links TRBV11-2 with TRBJ1-2; maybe TRBD1 (6 bases). CDR1 and CDR2 (germline): SGHAT, FQNNGV. The CDR3 loop spans 13 amino acids. V lost 5 bases to trimming and J lost 6 bases, with 13 bases between them. CDR3 DNA: TGTGCCAGCAGCCGGTATACAGGGCATGGCTACACCTTC. It is translated as CASSRYTGHGYTF. Full variable domain (outside the CDR3, taken from reference TRBV11-2 and TRBJ1-2): EAGVAQSPRYKIIEKRQSVAFWCNPISGHATLYWYQQILGQGPKLLIQFQNNGVVDDSQLPKDRFSAERLKGVDSTLKIQPAKLEDSAVYLCASSRYTGHGYTFGSGTRLTVV.

The chain uses TRBV7-8 and TRBJ2-5, with 8 bases identical to TRBD2. The J segment lost 7 bases and the V segment lost 5 bases, leaving 15 bases of the junction unmatched. Per the germline V gene, CDR1 is SGHVS and CDR2 is FQNEAQ. The CDR3 length is 16 residues. This CDR3 is CASSMFDRASGGTQYF. The CDR3 DNA is TGTGCCAGCAGCATGTTCGACCGGGCCAGCGGGGGGACCCAGTACTTC. Full variable domain (rest looked up from reference TRBV7-8 and TRBJ2-5): GAGVSQSPRYKVAKRGQDVALRCDPISGHVSLFWYQQALGQGPEFLTYFQNEAQLDKSGLPSDRFFAERPEGSVSTLKIQRTQQEDSAVYLCASSMFDRASGGTQYFGPGTRLLVL.

At least ten counts were recorded for this clonotype. This rearrangement joins TRBV7-9 to TRBJ2-7; D perhaps matches TRBD2 (5 bases). CDR1 is SEHNR, CDR2 FQNEAQ, per germline (reference sequence). The CDR3 runs 11 residues. V was cut by 6 bases and J by 11 bases, with 14 bases left in between. CDR3 DNA: TGTGCCAGCAGTTACCGGGATCAGAAGTACTTC. As protein: CASSYRDQKYF.

This chain joins TRBV7-9 and TRBJ2-3; no reliable D call. The length of the CDR3 is 13 residues. Germline CDR1 SEHNR, CDR2 FQNEAQ (reference sequence). Trimming took off 5 bases at V and 5 bases at J, with 11 bases between the two ends. The CDR3 DNA reads TGTGCCAGCAGCCAAGAGGAACTAGATACGCAGTATTTT. Protein sequence: CASSQEELDTQYF.

In its sample, this clonotype was seen many times. CDR3 DNA: TGCAGCGCCCAAGGGGAGACTGAAGCTTTCTTT. Its protein is CSAQGETEAFF. This chain links TRBV29-1 with TRBJ1-1, with D tentatively TRBD1 (5 bases). The V end was cut by 7 bases, the J end by 5 bases, with 11 bases between. Germline CDR1 SQVTM, CDR2 ANQGSEA. This CDR3 is built from 11 residues.

This clonotype appeared many times. The chain employs TRBV5-1 and TRBJ2-2; D is possibly TRBD1 (6 bases). Germline V gene lookup returns CDR1 SGHRS and CDR2 YFSETQ. V dropped 2 bases and J dropped 3 bases, with 11 bases sitting between them. The CDR3 is 15 residues long. The CDR3: CASSFGQMDTGELFF. CDR3 sequence (DNA): TGCGCCAGCAGCTTCGGACAGATGGACACCGGGGAGCTGTTTTTT. The full variable domain, its missing parts supplied by reference TRBV5-1 and TRBJ2-2, is KAGVTQTPRYLIKTRGQQVTLSCSPISGHRSVSWYQQTPGQGLQFLFEYFSETQRNKGNFPGRFSGRQFSNSRSEMNVSTLELGDSALYLCASSFGQMDTGELFFGEGSRLTVL.

Comments on this clonotype: A much larger clone lies one base from this, so it may be a read error. It is likely a read error, because the conserved phenylalanine at the end of the CDR3 is missing. The chain links TRBV28 to TRBJ2-4; TRBD1 or TRBD2 may be the D gene (6 bases each). The CDR3 runs 17 residues. From germline, CDR1 is MDHEN and CDR2 SYDVKM. Deletions cut 7 bases from V and 3 bases from J, with 22 bases between. The CDR3 DNA sequence: TGTGCCAGCACTCCCACTCAGGGGAGGAAGGGCAAAAACATTCAGTACATC. It is translated as CASTPTQGRKGKNIQYI.

This clonotype was picked up many times. The rearrangement joins TRBV27 to TRBJ2-1, with D possibly being TRBD1 (5 bases). Germline lookup yields CDR1 MNHEY and CDR2 SMNVEV (reference sequence). This CDR3 has 14 residues. Trimming stripped 8 bases from V and 9 bases from J, with 20 bases between. CDR3 DNA sequence: TGTGCCAGCGGCGATATTCAGGGATGGTCTGAGCAGTTCTTC. It is translated as CASGDIQGWSEQFF.

Concerning this clonotype itself: A much larger clone differs by one base, so this may be a read error. The rearrangement links TRBV6-1 to TRBJ2-7; 12 nucleotides agree with TRBD2. Judging by the DNA end, TRBJ2-1 fits better; the J call may be wrong. Germline CDR1 reads MNHNS; CDR2 reads SASEGT. This CDR3 has 14 amino acids. DNA of the CDR3: TGTGCCAGCAGGCGGACTAGCGGGACCTACGAGCAGTTCTTC. Residues: CASRRTSGTYEQFF.

This clonotype was picked up many times. This sequence joins TRBV19 and TRBJ1-1; maybe TRBD1 (6 bases). The CDR3 runs 14 residues. Germline CDR1 LNHDA, CDR2 SQIVND (reference sequence). The V gene lost 6 bases and the J gene lost 4 bases, with 15 bases spanning the gap. The CDR3 DNA sequence: TGTGCCAGTAGGGGGCGGGGGGCTGGCACTGAAGCTTTCTTT. Amino acids: CASRGRGAGTEAFF. The variable domain in full, completed from reference TRBV19 and TRBJ1-1, reads DGGITQSPKYLFRKEGQNVTLSCEQNLNHDAMYWYRQDPGQGLRLIYYSQIVNDFQKGDIAEGYSVSREKKESFPLTVTSAQKNPTAFYLCASRGRGAGTEAFFGQGTRLTVV.

This rearrangement joins TRBV10-3 to TRBJ2-3, with a weak D call TRBD2 (6 bases). The CDR3 sequence is 12 residues long. V lost 10 bases and J 4 bases, leaving 12 bases between the germline ends. Germline values: CDR1 ENHRY, CDR2 SYGVKD. CDR3 residues: CATLGTADTQYF. The CDR3 nucleotides are TGTGCCACACTAGGGACTGCAGATACGCAGTATTTT.

This clonotype was seen at least ten times. The chain combines TRBV20-1 with TRBJ1-5; the match to TRBD1 covers 10 bases. CDR3 size: 15 residues. The J segment lost 3 bases and the V segment lost 5 bases, leaving 7 bases of the junction unmatched. CDR1 is DFQATT, CDR2 SNEGSKA, per germline (reference sequence). The CDR3 protein is CSAQRDRGYNQPQHF. The CDR3 region has the DNA TGCAGTGCTCAAAGGGACAGGGGATACAATCAGCCCCAGCATTTT.

V gene TRBV10-3 combines with J gene TRBJ2-7, with a possible D match to TRBD2 (5 bases). Germline V gene sequence: CDR1 ENHRY, CDR2 SYGVKD. This CDR3 spans 13 amino acids. Trimming took 10 bases from V and 2 from J, leaving 15 bases between them. The CDR3 DNA reads TGTGCCACCCGGACGGACTTACCCTACGAGCAGTACTTC. It yields the protein CATRTDLPYEQYF.

This clonotype has a count of ten or more. The V call is TRBV28, the J call TRBJ2-7, with D perhaps TRBD2 (5 bases). The CDR3 is made up of 19 amino acids. Trimming stripped 5 bases from V and 0 bases from J, with 26 bases between. Germline V lookup: CDR1 MDHEN, CDR2 SYDVKM. The CDR3 nucleotides are TGTGCCAGCAGTCAAGCCTCGCCTTACGGGGAAGTCCGCTCCTACGAGCAGTACTTC. Protein product: CASSQASPYGEVRSYEQYF.